This TCR beta chain came from a study of neurological immune-mediated disorders. Time point noted: longitudinal time-point 2. The cDNA was produced through 5'RACE with 10-nucleotide random UMIs. TCRdb called the 5' RACE reads again in MiXCR, with one record for every CDR3 protein. The sample records approximately 89,000 distinct CDR3 sequences, roughly an eighth being singletons. J was trimmed by 1 base and V by 0 bases; bases with no gene match: 9. The CDR3 covers 18 residues. Germline assignment: CDR1 SGHRS and CDR2 YFSETQ. Material for sequencing was PBMCs. This clonotype was obtained from a female donor with HTLV-1-associated myelopathy (HAM/TSP). The chain is built from TRBV5-1 and TRBJ2-3; TRBD2 matches 9 bases. CDR3 sequence: CASSLVPRAGGRTDTQYF. For the CDR3, the DNA is TGCGCCAGCAGCTTGGTTCCCCGAGCGGGGGGTCGCACAGATACGCAGTATTTT.